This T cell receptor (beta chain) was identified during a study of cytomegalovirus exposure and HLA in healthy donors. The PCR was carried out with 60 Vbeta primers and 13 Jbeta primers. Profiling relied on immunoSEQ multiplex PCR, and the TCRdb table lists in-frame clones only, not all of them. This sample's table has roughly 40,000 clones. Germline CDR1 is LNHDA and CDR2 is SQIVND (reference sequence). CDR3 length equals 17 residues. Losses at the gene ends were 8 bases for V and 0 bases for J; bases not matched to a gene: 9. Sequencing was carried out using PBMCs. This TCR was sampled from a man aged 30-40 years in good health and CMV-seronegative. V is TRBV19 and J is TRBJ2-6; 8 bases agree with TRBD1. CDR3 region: CASQPGQGVSGANVLTF. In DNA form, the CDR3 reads TGTGCCAGTCAACCCGGACAGGGTGTCTCTGGGGCCAACGTCCTGACTTTC.